This TCR beta chain was sequenced for a study of T cells in Graves' hyperthyroidism and ophthalmopathy. Amplification targeted TCR beta CDR3 regions from RNA transcripts. With the HTBI primer set, the TCR CDR3 went through a first round of RT-PCR. Via MiXCR, TCRdb re-called the multiplex PCR reads, giving one row per CDR3 protein. The repertoire has around 600,000 distinct CDR3 sequences, more than 13% of them found once; the top ten carry roughly 7%. This clonotype was seen repeatedly, ten times or more. The CDR3 length is 14 residues. V was pared by 1 base and J by 3 bases, with 10 bases between. Per the germline V gene, CDR1 is MNHNS and CDR2 is SASEGT.

The TCR sequence derives from a woman aged 18 to 35 with Graves' ophthalmopathy. The rearrangement links TRBV6-1 to TRBJ2-7, with D hard to call. Sequenced: blood. CDR3 protein: CASSEDIYIYEQYF. The CDR3, as DNA: TGTGCCAGCAGTGAAGATATATACATCTACGAGCAGTACTTC.